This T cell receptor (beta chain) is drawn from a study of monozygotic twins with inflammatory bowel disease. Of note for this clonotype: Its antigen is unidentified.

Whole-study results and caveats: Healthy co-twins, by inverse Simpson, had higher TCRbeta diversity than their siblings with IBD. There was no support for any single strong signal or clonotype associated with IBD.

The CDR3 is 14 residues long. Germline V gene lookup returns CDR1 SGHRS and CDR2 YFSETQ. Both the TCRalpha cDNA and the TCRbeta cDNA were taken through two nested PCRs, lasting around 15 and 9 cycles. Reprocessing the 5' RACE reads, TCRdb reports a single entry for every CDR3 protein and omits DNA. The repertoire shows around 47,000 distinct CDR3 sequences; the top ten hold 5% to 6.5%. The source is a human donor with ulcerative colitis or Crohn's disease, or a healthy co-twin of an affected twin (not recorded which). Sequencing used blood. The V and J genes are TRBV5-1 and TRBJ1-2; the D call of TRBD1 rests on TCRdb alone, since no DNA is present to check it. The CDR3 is CASSLRGADYGYTF.